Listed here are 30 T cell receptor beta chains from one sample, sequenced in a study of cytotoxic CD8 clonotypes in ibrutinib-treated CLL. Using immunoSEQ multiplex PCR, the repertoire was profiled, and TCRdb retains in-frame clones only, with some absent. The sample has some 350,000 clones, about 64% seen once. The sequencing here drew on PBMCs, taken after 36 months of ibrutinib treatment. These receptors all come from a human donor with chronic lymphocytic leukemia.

The CDR3 sequence: CASSVTSGSYTGELFF. The CDR3 DNA sequence: TGTGCCAGCAGCGTTACTAGCGGGAGTTATACCGGGGAGCTGTTTTTT. The rearrangement joins TRBV5-5 to TRBJ2-2; 11 bases are a match to TRBD2. V shed 4 bases and J 5 bases; nucleotides not matched to a gene: 7. The germline CDR1 and CDR2 sequences are SGHKS and YYEKEE (reference sequence). The CDR3 runs 16 residues.

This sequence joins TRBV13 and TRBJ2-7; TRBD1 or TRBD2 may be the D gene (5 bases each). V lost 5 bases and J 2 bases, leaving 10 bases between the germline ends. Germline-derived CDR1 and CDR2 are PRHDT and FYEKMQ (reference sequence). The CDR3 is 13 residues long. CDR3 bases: TGTGCCAGCAGCCAGAGGGACCCCTACGAGCAGTACTTC. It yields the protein CASSQRDPYEQYF.

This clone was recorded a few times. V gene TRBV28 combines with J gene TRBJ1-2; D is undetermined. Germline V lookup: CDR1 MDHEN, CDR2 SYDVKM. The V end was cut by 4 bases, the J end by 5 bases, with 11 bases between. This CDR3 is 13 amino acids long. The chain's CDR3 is CASSSSRAYGYTF. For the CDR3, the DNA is TGTGCCAGCAGTTCATCAAGGGCATATGGCTACACCTTC.

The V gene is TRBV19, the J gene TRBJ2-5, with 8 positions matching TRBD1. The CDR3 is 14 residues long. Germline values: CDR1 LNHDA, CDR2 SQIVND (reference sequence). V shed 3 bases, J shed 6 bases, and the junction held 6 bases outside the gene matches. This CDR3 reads CASSIRRQGQTQYF. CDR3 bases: TGTGCCAGTAGTATCCGTCGACAGGGGCAGACCCAGTACTTC.

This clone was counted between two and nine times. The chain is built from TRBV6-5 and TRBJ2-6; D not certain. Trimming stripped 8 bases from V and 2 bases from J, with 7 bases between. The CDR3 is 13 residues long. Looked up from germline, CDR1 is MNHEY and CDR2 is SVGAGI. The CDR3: CASLRAGANVLTF. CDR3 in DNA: TGTGCCAGCCTCCGGGCTGGGGCCAACGTCCTGACTTTC.

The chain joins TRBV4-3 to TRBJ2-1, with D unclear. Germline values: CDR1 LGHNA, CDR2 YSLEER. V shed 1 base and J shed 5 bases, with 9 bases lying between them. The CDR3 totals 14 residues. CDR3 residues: CASSQVFADNEQFF. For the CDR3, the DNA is TGCGCCAGCAGCCAAGTATTCGCGGACAATGAGCAGTTCTTC.

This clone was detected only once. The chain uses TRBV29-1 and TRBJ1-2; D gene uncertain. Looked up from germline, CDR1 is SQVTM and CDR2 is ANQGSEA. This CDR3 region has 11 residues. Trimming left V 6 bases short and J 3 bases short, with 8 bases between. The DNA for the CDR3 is TGCAGCGTGGACGGCTACTATGGCTACACCTTC. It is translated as CSVDGYYGYTF.

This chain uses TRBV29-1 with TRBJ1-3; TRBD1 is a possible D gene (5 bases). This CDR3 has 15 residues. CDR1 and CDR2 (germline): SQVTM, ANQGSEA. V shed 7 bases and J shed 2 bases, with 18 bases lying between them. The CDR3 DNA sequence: TGCAGCGGCCCACGGGGGAGGCGAACTGGAAACACCATATATTTT. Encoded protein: CSGPRGRRTGNTIYF.

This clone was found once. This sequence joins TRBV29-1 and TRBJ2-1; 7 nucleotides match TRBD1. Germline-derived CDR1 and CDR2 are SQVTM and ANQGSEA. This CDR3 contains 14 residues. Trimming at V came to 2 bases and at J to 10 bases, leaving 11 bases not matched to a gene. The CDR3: CSVERRGRPGEQFF. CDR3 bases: TGCAGCGTTGAAAGAAGGGGGCGACCCGGGGAGCAGTTCTTC.

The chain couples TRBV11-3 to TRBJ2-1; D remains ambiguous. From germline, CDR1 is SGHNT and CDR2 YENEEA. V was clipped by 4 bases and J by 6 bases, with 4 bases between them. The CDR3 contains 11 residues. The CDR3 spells CASSSSNEQFF. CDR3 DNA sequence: TGTGCCAGCAGCTCGTCCAATGAGCAGTTCTTC.

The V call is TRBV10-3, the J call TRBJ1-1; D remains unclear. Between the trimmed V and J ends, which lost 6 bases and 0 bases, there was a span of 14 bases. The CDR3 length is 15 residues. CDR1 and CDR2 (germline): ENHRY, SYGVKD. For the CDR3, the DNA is TGTGCCATCAGCGGGAACGGACGGCTGAACACTGAAGCTTTCTTT. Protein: CAISGNGRLNTEAFF.

The CDR3 bases are TGTGCCAGCAGCTTGTCTAGAGGGCACATCGCCTACAATGAGCAGTTCTTC. Amino acid sequence: CASSLSRGHIAYNEQFF. This rearrangement joins TRBV5-4 to TRBJ2-1; D may be TRBD2 (5 bases). The V end lost 1 base, the J end lost 2 bases, and 16 bases lay between the germline ends. Germline values: CDR1 SGHNT, CDR2 YYREEE (reference sequence). The CDR3 is 17 residues long.

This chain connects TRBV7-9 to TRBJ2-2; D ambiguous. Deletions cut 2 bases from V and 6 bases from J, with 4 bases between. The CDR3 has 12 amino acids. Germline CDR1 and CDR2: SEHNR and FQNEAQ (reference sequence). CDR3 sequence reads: CASSLPPGELFF. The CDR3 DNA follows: TGTGCCAGCAGCTTACCCCCCGGGGAGCTGTTTTTT. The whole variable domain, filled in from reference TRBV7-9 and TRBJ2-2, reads DTGVSQNPRHKITKRGQNVTFRCDPISEHNRLYWYRQTLGQGPEFLTYFQNEAQLEKSRLLSDRFSAERPKGSFSTLEIQRTEQGDSAMYLCASSLPPGELFFGEGSRLTVL.

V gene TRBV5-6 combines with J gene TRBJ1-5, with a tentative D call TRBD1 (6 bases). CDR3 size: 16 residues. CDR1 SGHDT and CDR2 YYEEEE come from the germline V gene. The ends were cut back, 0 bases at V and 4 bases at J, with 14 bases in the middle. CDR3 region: CASSLVTGGSNQPQHF. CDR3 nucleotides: TGTGCCAGCAGCTTGGTGACAGGAGGATCGAATCAGCCCCAGCATTTT.

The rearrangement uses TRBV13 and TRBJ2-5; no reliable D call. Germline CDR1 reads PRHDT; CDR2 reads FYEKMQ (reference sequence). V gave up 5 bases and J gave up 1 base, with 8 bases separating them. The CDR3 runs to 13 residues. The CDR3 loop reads CASSPRFQETQYF. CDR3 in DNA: TGTGCCAGCAGCCCCCGATTCCAAGAGACCCAGTACTTC.

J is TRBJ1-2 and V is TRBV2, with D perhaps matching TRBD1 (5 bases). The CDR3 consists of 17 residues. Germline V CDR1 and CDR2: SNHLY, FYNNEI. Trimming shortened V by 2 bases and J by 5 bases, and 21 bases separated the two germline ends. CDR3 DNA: TGTGCCAGCAGTGAAAGAGGCAGTCCAAAGGAGGGGTATGGCTACACCTTC. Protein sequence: CASSERGSPKEGYGYTF. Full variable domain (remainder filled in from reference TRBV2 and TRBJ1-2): EPEVTQTPSHQVTQMGQEVILRCVPISNHLYFYWYRQILGQKVEFLVSFYNNEISEKSEIFDDQFSVERPDGSNFTLKIRSTKLEDSAMYFCASSERGSPKEGYGYTFGSGTRLTVV.

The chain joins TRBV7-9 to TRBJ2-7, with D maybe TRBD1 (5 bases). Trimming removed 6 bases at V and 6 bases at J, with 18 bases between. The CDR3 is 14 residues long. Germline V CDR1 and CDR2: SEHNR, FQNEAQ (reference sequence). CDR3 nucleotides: TGTGCCAGCAGTACCCAGGCAGGGATAGCCGAGCAGTACTTC. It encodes CASSTQAGIAEQYF.

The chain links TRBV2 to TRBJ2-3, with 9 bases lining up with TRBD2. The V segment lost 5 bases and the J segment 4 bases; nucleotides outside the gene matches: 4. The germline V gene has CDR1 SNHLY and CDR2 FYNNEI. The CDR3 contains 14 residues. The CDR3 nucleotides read TGTGCCAGCAGTCCAGCGGGGGGAGCAGATACGCAGTATTTT. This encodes CASSPAGGADTQYF. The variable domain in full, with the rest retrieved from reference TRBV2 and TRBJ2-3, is EPEVTQTPSHQVTQMGQEVILRCVPISNHLYFYWYRQILGQKVEFLVSFYNNEISEKSEIFDDQFSVERPDGSNFTLKIRSTKLEDSAMYFCASSPAGGADTQYFGPGTRLTVL.

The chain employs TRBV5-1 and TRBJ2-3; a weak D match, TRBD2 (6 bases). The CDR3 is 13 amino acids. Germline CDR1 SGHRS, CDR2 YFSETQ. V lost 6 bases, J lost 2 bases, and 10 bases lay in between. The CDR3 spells CASNRDFTDTQYF. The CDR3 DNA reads TGCGCCAGCAACCGGGACTTCACAGATACGCAGTATTTT.

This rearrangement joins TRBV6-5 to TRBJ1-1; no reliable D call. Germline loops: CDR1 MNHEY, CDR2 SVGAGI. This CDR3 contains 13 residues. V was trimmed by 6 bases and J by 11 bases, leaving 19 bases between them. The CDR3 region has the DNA TGTGCCAGCAGAAAACAGACGAATGGCGAGGCTTTCTTT. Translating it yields CASRKQTNGEAFF.

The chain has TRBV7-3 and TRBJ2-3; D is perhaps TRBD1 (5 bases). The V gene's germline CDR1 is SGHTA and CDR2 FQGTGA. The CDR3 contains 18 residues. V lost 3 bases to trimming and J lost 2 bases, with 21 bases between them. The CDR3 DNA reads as TGTGCCAGCAGCTTGAAACCTAGGACAAGCCCCGCCACAGATACGCAGTATTTT. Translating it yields CASSLKPRTSPATDTQYF. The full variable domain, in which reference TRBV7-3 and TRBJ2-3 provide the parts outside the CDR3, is GAGVSQTPSNKVTEKGKYVELRCDPISGHTALYWYRQSLGQGPEFLIYFQGTGAADDSGLPNDRFFAVRPEGSVSTLKIQRTERGDSAVYLCASSLKPRTSPATDTQYFGPGTRLTVL.

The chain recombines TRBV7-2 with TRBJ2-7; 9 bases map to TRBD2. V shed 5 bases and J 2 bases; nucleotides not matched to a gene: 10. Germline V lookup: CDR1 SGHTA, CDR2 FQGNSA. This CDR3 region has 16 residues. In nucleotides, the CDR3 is TGTGCCAGCAGCGCCAGGGGCAGCGGGGGGACCTACGAGCAGTACTTC. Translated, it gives CASSARGSGGTYEQYF.

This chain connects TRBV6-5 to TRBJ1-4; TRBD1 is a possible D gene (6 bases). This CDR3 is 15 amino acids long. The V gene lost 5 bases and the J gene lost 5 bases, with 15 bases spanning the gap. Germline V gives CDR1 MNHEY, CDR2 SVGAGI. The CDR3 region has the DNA TGTGCCAGCAGTCGCCTGGCAGGGGTCAATGAAAAACTGTTTTTT. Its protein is CASSRLAGVNEKLFF.

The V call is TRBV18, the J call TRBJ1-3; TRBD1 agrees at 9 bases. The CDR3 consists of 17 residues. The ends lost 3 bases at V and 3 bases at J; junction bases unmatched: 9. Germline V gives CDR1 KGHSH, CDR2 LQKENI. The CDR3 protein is CASSPLNRGRVGNTIYF. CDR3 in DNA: TGTGCCAGCTCACCCTTAAACAGGGGGCGTGTTGGAAACACCATATATTTT.

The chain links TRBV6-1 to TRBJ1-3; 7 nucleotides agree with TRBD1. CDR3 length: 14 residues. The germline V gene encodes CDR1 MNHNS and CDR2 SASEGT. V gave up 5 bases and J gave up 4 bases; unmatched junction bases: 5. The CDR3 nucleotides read TGTGCCAGCAGTCCCAAGGACAGGGGAAACACCATATATTTT. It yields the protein CASSPKDRGNTIYF.

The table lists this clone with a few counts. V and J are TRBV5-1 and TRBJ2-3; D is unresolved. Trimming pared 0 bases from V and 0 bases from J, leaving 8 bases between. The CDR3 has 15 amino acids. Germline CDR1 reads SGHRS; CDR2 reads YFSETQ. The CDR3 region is CASSLGAGSTDTQYF. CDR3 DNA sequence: TGCGCCAGCAGCTTGGGCGCCGGAAGCACAGATACGCAGTATTTT.

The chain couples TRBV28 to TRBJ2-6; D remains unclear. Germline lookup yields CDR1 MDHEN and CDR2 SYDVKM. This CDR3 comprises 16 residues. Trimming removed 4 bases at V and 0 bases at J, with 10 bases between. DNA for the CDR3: TGTGCCAGCAGTTCACAACAATTCTCTGGGGCCAACGTCCTGACTTTC. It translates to CASSSQQFSGANVLTF. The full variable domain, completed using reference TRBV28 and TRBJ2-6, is DVKVTQSSRYLVKRTGEKVFLECVQDMDHENMFWYRQDPGLGLRLIYFSYDVKMKEKGDIPEGYSVSREKKERFSLILESASTNQTSMYLCASSSQQFSGANVLTFGAGSRLTVL.

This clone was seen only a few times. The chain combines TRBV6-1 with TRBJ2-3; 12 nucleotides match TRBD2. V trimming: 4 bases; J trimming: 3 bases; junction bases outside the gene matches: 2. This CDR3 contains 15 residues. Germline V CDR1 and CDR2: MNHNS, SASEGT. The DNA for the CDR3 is TGTGCCAGCAGTGGACTAGCGGGGGTAACAGATACGCAGTATTTT. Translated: CASSGLAGVTDTQYF.

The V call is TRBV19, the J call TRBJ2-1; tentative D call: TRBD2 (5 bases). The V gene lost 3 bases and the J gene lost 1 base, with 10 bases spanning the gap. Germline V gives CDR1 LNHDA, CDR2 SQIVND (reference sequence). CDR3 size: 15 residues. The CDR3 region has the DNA TGTGCCAGTAGTATTGAGCGGAGGTCCTACAATGAGCAGTTCTTC. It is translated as CASSIERRSYNEQFF. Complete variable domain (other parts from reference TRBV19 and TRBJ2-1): DGGITQSPKYLFRKEGQNVTLSCEQNLNHDAMYWYRQDPGQGLRLIYYSQIVNDFQKGDIAEGYSVSREKKESFPLTVTSAQKNPTAFYLCASSIERRSYNEQFFGPGTRLTVL.

CDR3 sequence (DNA): TGTGCCAGCAGCGTAGTGGATTGGGGGTCTGGAAACACCATATATTTT. Translating gives CASSVVDWGSGNTIYF. The rearrangement links TRBV9 to TRBJ1-3, with D perhaps matching TRBD1 (5 bases). CDR3 length equals 16 residues. V lost 0 bases and J 1 base, leaving 11 bases between the germline ends. Germline CDR1 reads SGDLS; CDR2 reads YYNGEE. The variable domain in full, with the rest retrieved from reference TRBV9 and TRBJ1-3, is DSGVTQTPKHLITATGQRVTLRCSPRSGDLSVYWYQQSLDQGLQFLIQYYNGEERAKGNILERFSAQQFPDLHSELNLSSLELGDSALYFCASSVVDWGSGNTIYFGEGSWLTVV.